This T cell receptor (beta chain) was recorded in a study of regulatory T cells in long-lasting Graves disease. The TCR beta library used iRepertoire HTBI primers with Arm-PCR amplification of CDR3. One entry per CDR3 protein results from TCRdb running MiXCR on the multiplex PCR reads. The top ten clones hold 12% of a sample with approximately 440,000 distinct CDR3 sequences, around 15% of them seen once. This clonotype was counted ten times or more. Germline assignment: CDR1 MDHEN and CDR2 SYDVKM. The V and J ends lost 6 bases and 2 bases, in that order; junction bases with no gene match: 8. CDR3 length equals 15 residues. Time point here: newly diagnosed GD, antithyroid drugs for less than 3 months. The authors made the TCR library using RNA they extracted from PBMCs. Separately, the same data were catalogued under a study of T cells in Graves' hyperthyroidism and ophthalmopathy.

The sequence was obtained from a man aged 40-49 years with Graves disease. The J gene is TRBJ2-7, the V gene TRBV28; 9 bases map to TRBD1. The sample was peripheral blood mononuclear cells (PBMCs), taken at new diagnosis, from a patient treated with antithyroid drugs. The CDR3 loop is CASRAGDRETYEQYF. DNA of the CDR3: TGTGCCAGCAGAGCCGGGGACAGGGAAACCTACGAGCAGTACTTC.